The TCR beta chain under discussion was sequenced for a study of HIV-infected patients and healthy controls. Germline-derived CDR1 and CDR2 are MNHNY and SVGAGI (reference sequence). V was cut by 11 bases and J by 5 bases, with 21 bases left in between. The CDR3 is 14 amino acids. MiXCR, applied by TCRdb to the 5' RACE reads, yields one record per CDR3 protein. Here the sample spans 60,000 to 70,000 distinct CDR3 sequences, roughly a fifth being singletons. This clonotype was counted only a few times. This TCR derives from a human donor in good health. The genes are TRBV6-6 and TRBJ1-1; a possible D gene is TRBD1 (5 bases). Sequencing used CD4+ T cells from blood. The CDR3 is CAASRGEGRTEAFF. The CDR3 coding sequence is TGTGCCGCCTCCCGAGGGGAAGGAAGGACTGAAGCTTTCTTT.